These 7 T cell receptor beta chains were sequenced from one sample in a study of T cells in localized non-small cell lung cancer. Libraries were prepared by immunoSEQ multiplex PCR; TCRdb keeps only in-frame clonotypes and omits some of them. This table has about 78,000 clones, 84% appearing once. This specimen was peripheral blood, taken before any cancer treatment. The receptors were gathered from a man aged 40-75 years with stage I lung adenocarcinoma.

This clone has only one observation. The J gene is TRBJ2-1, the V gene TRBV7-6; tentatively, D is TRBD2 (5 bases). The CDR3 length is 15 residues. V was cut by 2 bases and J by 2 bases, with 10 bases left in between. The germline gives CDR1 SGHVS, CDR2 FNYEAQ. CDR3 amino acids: CASSLSRGPYNEQFF. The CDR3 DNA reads TGTGCCAGCAGCTTATCTCGGGGTCCCTACAATGAGCAGTTCTTC.

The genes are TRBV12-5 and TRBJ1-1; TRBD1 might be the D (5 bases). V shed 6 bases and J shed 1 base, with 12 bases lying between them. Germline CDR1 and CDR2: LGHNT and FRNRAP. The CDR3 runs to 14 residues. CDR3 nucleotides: TGTGCTAGTGGGCCCGGGACTGCGAACACTGAAGCTTTCTTT. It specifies CASGPGTANTEAFF.

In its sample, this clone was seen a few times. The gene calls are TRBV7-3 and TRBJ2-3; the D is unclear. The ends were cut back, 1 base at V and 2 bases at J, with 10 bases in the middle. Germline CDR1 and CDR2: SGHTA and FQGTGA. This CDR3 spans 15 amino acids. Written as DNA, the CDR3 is TGTGCCAGCAGCTTAATCGTGGGGATCACAGATACGCAGTATTTT. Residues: CASSLIVGITDTQYF. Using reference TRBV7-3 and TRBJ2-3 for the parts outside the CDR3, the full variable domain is GAGVSQTPSNKVTEKGKYVELRCDPISGHTALYWYRQSLGQGPEFLIYFQGTGAADDSGLPNDRFFAVRPEGSVSTLKIQRTERGDSAVYLCASSLIVGITDTQYFGPGTRLTVL.

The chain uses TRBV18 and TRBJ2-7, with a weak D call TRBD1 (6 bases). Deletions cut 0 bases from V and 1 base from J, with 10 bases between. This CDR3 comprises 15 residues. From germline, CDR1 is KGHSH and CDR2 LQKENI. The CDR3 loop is CASSPPGARSYEQYF. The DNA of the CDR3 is TGTGCCAGCTCACCACCGGGGGCTCGGTCCTACGAGCAGTACTTC. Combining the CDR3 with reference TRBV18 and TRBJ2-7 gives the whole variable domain NAGVMQNPRHLVRRRGQEARLRCSPMKGHSHVYWYRQLPEEGLKFMVYLQKENIIDESGMPKERFSAEFPKEGPSILRIQQVVRGDSAAYFCASSPPGARSYEQYFGPGTRLTVT.

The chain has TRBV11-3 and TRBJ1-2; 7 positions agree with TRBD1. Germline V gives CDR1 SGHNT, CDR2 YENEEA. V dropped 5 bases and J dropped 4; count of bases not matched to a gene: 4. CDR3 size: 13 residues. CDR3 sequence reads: CASSLWDSYGYTF. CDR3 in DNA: TGTGCCAGCAGCCTCTGGGACAGCTATGGCTACACCTTC. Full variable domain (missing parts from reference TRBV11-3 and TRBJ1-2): EAGVVQSPRYKIIEKKQPVAFWCNPISGHNTLYWYLQNLGQGPELLIRYENEEAVDDSQLPKDRFSAERLKGVDSTLKIQPAELGDSAVYLCASSLWDSYGYTFGSGTRLTVV.

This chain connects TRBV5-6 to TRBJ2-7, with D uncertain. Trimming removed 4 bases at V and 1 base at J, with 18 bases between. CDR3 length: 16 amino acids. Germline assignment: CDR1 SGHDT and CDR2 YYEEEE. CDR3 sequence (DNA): TGTGCCAGCAGCCTCCCTGGGAAGGGTAGGTCCTACGAGCAGTACTTC. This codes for CASSLPGKGRSYEQYF.

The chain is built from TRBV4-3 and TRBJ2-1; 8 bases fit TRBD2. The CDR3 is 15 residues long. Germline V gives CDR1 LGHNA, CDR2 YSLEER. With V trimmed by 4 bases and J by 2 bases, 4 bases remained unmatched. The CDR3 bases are TGCGCCAGCAGCCCCTCGCGGGGGGCCTACAATGAGCAGTTCTTC. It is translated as CASSPSRGAYNEQFF.